The source of this T cell receptor beta chain is a study of T cell changes during pregnancy in multiple sclerosis. Sequencing used immunoSEQ multiplex PCR; TCRdb keeps in-frame clones, though not all of them. In the table there are 53,000 or so clones, 94% of which are singletons. This CDR3 has 14 residues. Germline lookup yields CDR1 MNHNS and CDR2 SASEGT. Trimming at V came to 5 bases and at J to 1 base, leaving 2 bases not matched to a gene. Sequenced here: CD4+ T cells from peripheral blood mononuclear cells, sampled in the second trimester of pregnancy. This clonotype was obtained from a female donor with multiple sclerosis, enrolled in a pregnancy study. The rearrangement uses TRBV6-1 and TRBJ1-5; 7 bases agree with TRBD1. DNA of the CDR3: TGTGCCAGCAGTCTACAGGGGAGCAATCAGCCCCAGCATTTT. This encodes CASSLQGSNQPQHF.